This entry concerns a single T cell receptor beta chain. No cognate antigen has been identified for it. No clone much larger than this one lies a single base away; base qualities are absent. The V and J ends are trimmed by 3 bases and 5 bases, leaving 16 bases between them. According to the germline V gene, CDR1 reads MGHRA and CDR2 reads YSYEKL. Including the terminal cysteine and phenylalanine, the CDR3 comprises 15 residues. Only the CDR3 region is kept as DNA, spanning 45 bases read in frame from base 1. Each donor gave one peripheral blood draw, averaging approximately 110 mL, which was collected into heparinised tubes. A BD FACSAria II and a panel including CD45RO, CCR7, CD25, CD127, CD95 and CD27 were used to sort naive, central memory, regulatory and stem cell-like memory CD4+ T cells. All sorted populations exceeded 95% purity. PBMCs were separated immediately by Lymphoprep density gradient centrifugation and were stained directly, without being cultured. So that batch effects would be minimized, each experiment stained and sorted samples in pairs, pairing one healthy donor with one patient.

The High Capacity cDNA Reverse Transcription Kit was used to reverse transcribe all of the isolated RNA, meaning that expressed TCRB transcripts were what got sequenced. Deep immunoSEQ sequencing was performed on naive, central memory and regulatory T cell samples, with an average of roughly 3.5 million total reads per sample. Sorted cells were lysed in RLT buffer, and RNA was extracted using DNase-treated RNeasy Micro or Mini kits according to cell number. To prevent cross-contamination, each cell subset was processed individually, whereas patient and healthy donor samples were processed jointly. Using the immunoSEQ multiplex PCR, TCRB sequences were amplified from cDNA into 87-bp fragments spanning the CDR3 region. Sequencing of the amplicons was done on the Illumina HiSeq platform. The source study handled its data this way. Synthetic template baselines were used to correct PCR bias computationally, reads within Hamming distance 2 were collapsed together, and singletons that could not be merged were discarded. Reads were aligned against IMGT so that V, D and J genes, CDR3 length and insertions or deletions at six rearrangement sites could be assigned. Within each subset, clonotype counts were normalized to the number of sorted cells before true diversity and Gini coefficients were calculated with the tcR R package. Repertoire sharing was quantified using the overlap coefficient calculated on TCRB nucleotide sequences. As a proxy for the pre-selection repertoire, out-of-frame TCRB sequences from naive cells were analyzed. The table was pulled from immuneACCESS by TCRdb, which kept in-frame rearrangements only. Such tables lose some clones; where checked, under half of the loss comes from unresolved V genes, and the rest has no known cause. The V and J calls and clone size are taken from that table; D and trimming were inferred from the DNA. The sample has about 900,000 clones on record, 17% of them singletons. 0.02% to 0.025% of the sample is taken by the ten largest.

This sample was included in a study of beta chain features in type 1 diabetes (dated by TCRdb to the late 2010s). Regarding the complete study: No differences in mean age, gender distribution, total cell number or subset yield were found between patients and healthy donors. A total of over 95,000,000 sorted cells were examined across all samples, and RNA yield correlated strongly with the number of cells per subset. The study compared TCRB repertoires of sorted circulating CD4+ T cell subsets between recently diagnosed type 1 diabetes patients and matched healthy donors. Naive and central memory subsets were obtained from all 30 or so donors, but regulatory and stem cell-like memory subsets were isolated from only 8 patients and 8 healthy donors.

The paper as a whole reports these results and caveats: In all four CD4+ subsets, TCRB CDR3 length was moderately but significantly shorter in type 1 diabetes patients. At VDJ recombination sites, patients with type 1 diabetes made fewer insertions and deleted more nucleotides, a pattern implying thymic rearrangement abnormalities. HLA sub-analyses involved small numbers of individuals, so any influence of HLA type on TCRB rearrangement remained unresolved. Because cDNA rather than genomic DNA was sequenced, highly expressing activated cells could have been over-represented, although no difference in activation and CD3 levels was found between groups. PCR may preferentially amplify shorter templates, but because patient and control samples were amplified and corrected together, any resulting skew would affect both groups equally. Naive, central memory and regulatory TCRB repertoires appeared more similar among patients than among healthy donors.

The rearrangement joined TRBV4-1 to TRBJ1-2; TRBD1 is a possible D gene, resting on 6 matching bases. Sequenced material: naive CD4+ T cells from blood. Explained via the paper, the cell subset or site label denotes: true naive CD4+ T cells. The sequence was obtained from a woman younger than 35 in good health. The CDR3 region: CASSQGGGAEYGYTF. The sequenced DNA: TGCGCCAGCAGCCAGGGGGGGGGCGCAGAATATGGCTACACCTTC.